These T cell receptor beta chains were read from a single sample in a study of CD8 T cells in ankylosing spondylitis. MiXCR, run by TCRdb on the 5' RACE reads, gives a single entry per CDR3 protein. The profile shows 650,000 to 800,000 distinct CDR3 sequences, roughly 19% of them singletons. The sample consisted of blood, either unsorted or a sorted T cell fraction (not recorded which). These receptors originate from a male donor with ankylosing spondylitis. The CDR3 runs from the conserved cysteine through the conserved F or W. Fields, in order: V gene, J gene, D gene, CDR3 length, clone size, CDR3 protein, CDR3 DNA. D genes are given only for firm matches. Clone sizes are given selectively: once, few, many, or a class where the clone is expanded.

V gene: TRBV10-3
J gene: TRBJ2-2
D gene: TRBD2
CDR3 length: 17
clone size: -
CDR3 protein: CAISESIAGPNTGELFF
CDR3 DNA: TGTGCCATCAGTGAGTCGATAGCGGGCCCGAACACCGGGGAGCTGTTTTTT

V gene: TRBV11-2
J gene: TRBJ2-7
D gene: -
CDR3 length: 15
clone size: -
CDR3 protein: CASSPVRDKGREQYF
CDR3 DNA: TGTGCCAGCAGCCCGGTCCGGGATAAGGGCAGGGAGCAGTACTTC

V gene: TRBV9
J gene: TRBJ2-1
D gene: -
CDR3 length: 16
clone size: few
CDR3 protein: CASSVVSGFSYNEQFF
CDR3 DNA: TGTGCCAGCAGCGTAGTCTCGGGTTTCTCCTACAATGAGCAGTTCTTC

V gene: TRBV11-2
J gene: TRBJ2-7
D gene: -
CDR3 length: 15
clone size: few
CDR3 protein: CASSLAPGRSYEQYF
CDR3 DNA: TGTGCCAGCAGCTTAGCCCCCGGCCGGTCCTACGAGCAGTACTTC

V gene: TRBV12-3/TRBV12-4
J gene: TRBJ2-7
D gene: -
CDR3 length: 14
clone size: -
CDR3 protein: CASSSNRVLGEQYF
CDR3 DNA: TGTGCCAGCAGTTCTAACAGGGTTCTGGGCGAGCAGTACTTC

V gene: TRBV24-1
J gene: TRBJ2-3
D gene: -
CDR3 length: 14
clone size: few
CDR3 protein: CATSDLRSTDTQYF
CDR3 DNA: TGTGCCACCAGTGATTTAAGGAGCACAGATACGCAGTATTTT

V gene: TRBV19
J gene: TRBJ1-2
D gene: -
CDR3 length: 15
clone size: once
CDR3 protein: CASSPAEGIDYGYTF
CDR3 DNA: TGTGCCAGTAGTCCCGCGGAGGGGATCGACTATGGCTACACCTTC

V gene: TRBV10-3
J gene: TRBJ1-1
D gene: -
CDR3 length: 13
clone size: few
CDR3 protein: CAISESMDTEAFF
CDR3 DNA: TGTGCCATCAGTGAGTCGATGGACACTGAAGCTTTCTTT

V gene: TRBV7-9
J gene: TRBJ2-1
D gene: -
CDR3 length: 15
clone size: -
CDR3 protein: CASSSPETHDNEQFF
CDR3 DNA: TGTGCCAGCAGCTCTCCCGAGACGCACGACAATGAGCAGTTCTTC

V gene: TRBV12-3/TRBV12-4
J gene: TRBJ2-2
D gene: -
CDR3 length: 12
clone size: few
CDR3 protein: CASRDSTGELFF
CDR3 DNA: TGTGCCAGCCGGGATTCAACTGGGGAGCTGTTTTTT

V gene: TRBV12-3/TRBV12-4
J gene: TRBJ1-3
D gene: -
CDR3 length: 15
clone size: few
CDR3 protein: CASSPQGYSGNTIYF
CDR3 DNA: TGTGCCAGCAGTCCACAGGGTTACTCTGGAAACACCATATATTTT

V gene: TRBV20-1
J gene: TRBJ1-6
D gene: -
CDR3 length: 16
clone size: few
CDR3 protein: CSARDQVTSYNSPLHF
CDR3 DNA: TGCAGTGCTAGAGATCAGGTTACCTCCTATAATTCACCCCTCCACTTT

V gene: TRBV7-8
J gene: TRBJ1-1
D gene: -
CDR3 length: 12
clone size: few
CDR3 protein: CASSPVRTEAFF
CDR3 DNA: TGTGCCAGCAGCCCAGTGAGGACTGAAGCTTTCTTT

V gene: TRBV7-9
J gene: TRBJ2-5
D gene: -
CDR3 length: 14
clone size: -
CDR3 protein: CASSPDGLFETQYF
CDR3 DNA: TGTGCCAGCAGCCCGGACGGTCTCTTCGAGACCCAGTACTTC

V gene: TRBV7-2
J gene: TRBJ2-5
D gene: -
CDR3 length: 14
clone size: -
CDR3 protein: CASSRSTGQETQYF
CDR3 DNA: TGTGCCAGCAGCCGAAGTACAGGACAAGAGACCCAGTACTTC

V gene: TRBV20-1
J gene: TRBJ1-2
D gene: -
CDR3 length: 12
clone size: -
CDR3 protein: CSAMGHNYGYTF
CDR3 DNA: TGCAGTGCCATGGGCCATAACTATGGCTACACCTTC

V gene: TRBV7-9
J gene: TRBJ2-1
D gene: TRBD2
CDR3 length: 14
clone size: many
CDR3 protein: CASIMRGGYNEQFF
CDR3 DNA: TGTGCCAGCATTATGCGGGGAGGGTACAATGAGCAGTTCTTC

V gene: TRBV29-1
J gene: TRBJ1-1
D gene: TRBD1
CDR3 length: 15
clone size: few
CDR3 protein: CSARGSRGKDTEAFF
CDR3 DNA: TGCAGCGCCCGTGGATCCAGGGGGAAGGACACTGAAGCTTTCTTT

V gene: TRBV7-6
J gene: TRBJ1-1
D gene: -
CDR3 length: 13
clone size: few
CDR3 protein: CASSGDLSPEAFF
CDR3 DNA: TGTGCCAGCAGCGGGGACCTAAGCCCTGAAGCTTTCTTT

V gene: TRBV15
J gene: TRBJ2-7
D gene: TRBD2
CDR3 length: 15
clone size: few
CDR3 protein: CATSRELAASYEQYF
CDR3 DNA: TGTGCCACCAGCAGAGAGCTAGCGGCCTCCTACGAGCAGTACTTC

V gene: TRBV4-1
J gene: TRBJ2-3
D gene: TRBD2
CDR3 length: 16
clone size: -
CDR3 protein: CASSQAPAGDTHTQYF
CDR3 DNA: TGCGCCAGCAGCCAAGCGCCAGCGGGAGACACCCATACGCAGTATTTT

V gene: TRBV12-3/TRBV12-4
J gene: TRBJ1-5
D gene: -
CDR3 length: 16
clone size: few
CDR3 protein: CASGRGVTDSNQPQHF
CDR3 DNA: TGTGCCAGCGGGAGGGGGGTCACAGATAGCAATCAGCCCCAGCATTTT

V gene: TRBV20-1
J gene: TRBJ1-1
D gene: TRBD1
CDR3 length: 13
clone size: many
CDR3 protein: CSVPQGPNTEAFF
CDR3 DNA: TGCAGTGTCCCACAGGGGCCGAACACTGAAGCTTTCTTT

V gene: TRBV20-1
J gene: TRBJ2-7
D gene: TRBD2
CDR3 length: 13
clone size: few
CDR3 protein: CSASGGLGYEQYF
CDR3 DNA: TGCAGTGCTAGTGGGGGACTAGGCTACGAGCAGTACTTC

V gene: TRBV7-9
J gene: TRBJ1-1
D gene: TRBD1
CDR3 length: 14
clone size: -
CDR3 protein: CASSAGGGNTEAFF
CDR3 DNA: TGTGCCAGCAGCGCAGGGGGCGGGAACACTGAAGCTTTCTTT

V gene: TRBV5-1
J gene: TRBJ2-3
D gene: TRBD2
CDR3 length: 16
clone size: -
CDR3 protein: CASSLVFGGAADTQYF
CDR3 DNA: TGCGCCAGCAGCTTGGTGTTCGGGGGGGCGGCAGATACGCAGTATTTT

V gene: TRBV27
J gene: TRBJ2-7
D gene: TRBD2
CDR3 length: 12
clone size: many
CDR3 protein: CASSRGGYEQYF
CDR3 DNA: TGTGCCAGCAGCCGGGGGGGCTACGAGCAGTACTTC

V gene: TRBV6-5
J gene: TRBJ2-7
D gene: -
CDR3 length: 14
clone size: -
CDR3 protein: CASSYSLYESEQYF
CDR3 DNA: TGTGCCAGCAGTTACTCGCTCTACGAATCCGAGCAGTACTTC

V gene: TRBV4-2
J gene: TRBJ2-3
D gene: -
CDR3 length: 16
clone size: medium-sized
CDR3 protein: CASSPGIAGVTDTQYF
CDR3 DNA: TGTGCCAGCAGCCCAGGCATAGCAGGAGTCACAGATACGCAGTATTTT

V gene: TRBV9
J gene: TRBJ2-1
D gene: -
CDR3 length: 16
clone size: few
CDR3 protein: CASSARIEKPYNEQFF
CDR3 DNA: TGTGCCAGCAGCGCCAGAATAGAGAAGCCCTACAATGAGCAGTTCTTC

V gene: TRBV4-1
J gene: TRBJ2-1
D gene: -
CDR3 length: 15
clone size: -
CDR3 protein: CASSQEGRGVNEQFF
CDR3 DNA: TGCGCCAGCAGCCAAGAAGGCCGGGGCGTCAATGAGCAGTTCTTC

V gene: TRBV29-1
J gene: TRBJ1-4
D gene: -
CDR3 length: 16
clone size: few
CDR3 protein: CSVAGYGVATNEKLFF
CDR3 DNA: TGCAGCGTGGCCGGTTATGGGGTCGCAACTAATGAAAAACTGTTTTTT

V gene: TRBV5-1
J gene: TRBJ1-1
D gene: -
CDR3 length: 14
clone size: -
CDR3 protein: CASSHRDMNTEAFF
CDR3 DNA: TGCGCCAGCAGCCACAGGGACATGAACACTGAAGCTTTCTTT

V gene: TRBV28
J gene: TRBJ1-2
D gene: TRBD1
CDR3 length: 12
clone size: -
CDR3 protein: CASGDRAYGYTF
CDR3 DNA: TGTGCCAGCGGGGACAGAGCCTATGGCTACACCTTC

V gene: TRBV12-3/TRBV12-4
J gene: TRBJ2-5
D gene: -
CDR3 length: 13
clone size: once
CDR3 protein: CASSLSQQETQYF
CDR3 DNA: TGTGCCAGCAGTTTATCTCAGCAAGAGACCCAGTACTTC